The 20 T cell receptor beta chains presented below share a single source sample, sequenced in a study of blood T cell repertoires in COVID-19. The repertoire was sequenced with immunoSEQ multiplex PCR; TCRdb's copy has only in-frame clones and lacks some. This sample has more than 300,000 clones, with around 87% found just once. Sequenced: peripheral blood. Receptors were obtained from a woman aged 30 to 39 with COVID-19, enrolled during active disease.

The chain employs TRBV10-2 and TRBJ1-5; no definite D call. From germline, CDR1 is WSHSY and CDR2 SAAADI. This CDR3 has 15 residues. V was clipped by 3 bases and J by 3 bases, with 12 bases between them. CDR3 in DNA: TGCGCCAGCAGTGAATGGGCGAGGGACAATCAGCCCCAGCATTTT. Translated: CASSEWARDNQPQHF.

V gene TRBV29-1 combines with J gene TRBJ1-2, with D perhaps matching TRBD1 (6 bases). The CDR3 extends over 15 amino acids. Per the germline V gene, CDR1 is SQVTM and CDR2 is ANQGSEA. V lost 4 bases, J lost 0 bases, and 15 bases lay in between. CDR3 sequence: CSVAQGGGPNYGYTF. CDR3 bases: TGCAGCGTTGCCCAAGGGGGGGGCCCTAACTATGGCTACACCTTC.

This chain uses TRBV28 with TRBJ2-2, with 9 bases matching TRBD2. Germline CDR1 is MDHEN and CDR2 is SYDVKM. The V gene end was trimmed by 6 bases and the J gene end by 5 bases; junction bases not matched to a gene: 7. The CDR3 runs to 15 residues. CDR3 DNA sequence: TGTGCCAGCAGCCTTAGCGGGAGTGGGACCGGGGAGCTGTTTTTT. This gives the protein CASSLSGSGTGELFF.

The chain carries TRBV9 and TRBJ2-1; 8 positions agree with TRBD1. The J segment lost 4 bases and the V segment lost 4 bases, leaving 13 bases of the junction unmatched. CDR1 and CDR2 from the germline V gene are SGDLS and YYNGEE. The CDR3 is 17 residues long. CDR3 DNA sequence: TGTGCCAGCAGCTTCACAGGGGGGAGCGACTTATACAATGAGCAGTTCTTC. Translated: CASSFTGGSDLYNEQFF.

In this sample, this clone turned up a few times. This rearrangement joins TRBV28 to TRBJ2-7, with D maybe TRBD1 (5 bases). Trimming removed 3 bases at V and 3 bases at J, with 18 bases between. Germline assignment: CDR1 MDHEN and CDR2 SYDVKM. The CDR3 sequence is 16 residues long. CDR3 bases: TGTGCCAGCAGTTTGCCCCCCGACCTCAGGGACTACGAGCAGTACTTC. Translated, it gives CASSLPPDLRDYEQYF.

The chain has TRBV19 and TRBJ2-3; D call uncertain. Germline V gene lookup returns CDR1 LNHDA and CDR2 SQIVND (reference sequence). V lost 5 bases and J lost 2, with 11 bases in between. This CDR3 is built from 14 residues. The CDR3 DNA reads TGTGCCAGTAGTTCTGCGACTTCCACAGATACGCAGTATTTT. Translation gives CASSSATSTDTQYF. The full variable domain, completed using reference TRBV19 and TRBJ2-3, is DGGITQSPKYLFRKEGQNVTLSCEQNLNHDAMYWYRQDPGQGLRLIYYSQIVNDFQKGDIAEGYSVSREKKESFPLTVTSAQKNPTAFYLCASSSATSTDTQYFGPGTRLTVL.

This rearrangement joins TRBV5-1 to TRBJ2-2, with a possible D match to TRBD1 (5 bases). Trimming stripped 5 bases from V and 6 bases from J, with 14 bases between. The CDR3 is 14 amino acids. In germline, CDR1 is SGHRS, CDR2 YFSETQ. CDR3 sequence reads: CASRGPVGSGELFF. CDR3 in DNA: TGCGCCAGCAGGGGGCCGGTGGGGTCCGGGGAGCTGTTTTTT. Supplemented by reference TRBV5-1 and TRBJ2-2, the full variable domain reads KAGVTQTPRYLIKTRGQQVTLSCSPISGHRSVSWYQQTPGQGLQFLFEYFSETQRNKGNFPGRFSGRQFSNSRSEMNVSTLELGDSALYLCASRGPVGSGELFFGEGSRLTVL.

Only a few counts were recorded for this clone. The chain links TRBV11-2 to TRBJ2-3, with TRBD2 matching 10 bases. The CDR3 runs 16 residues. From germline, CDR1 is SGHAT and CDR2 FQNNGV. The V gene end was trimmed by 1 base and the J gene end by 4 bases; junction bases not matched to a gene: 5. CDR3 in DNA: TGTGCCAGCAGCTTAGTAAGCGGGAGGGCCGCAGATACGCAGTATTTT. Translating it yields CASSLVSGRAADTQYF.

This clone was counted only a few times. The chain carries TRBV7-9 and TRBJ2-7, with D possibly being TRBD1 (6 bases). Germline V gene lookup returns CDR1 SEHNR and CDR2 FQNEAQ (reference sequence). Trimming left V 5 bases short and J 7 bases short, with 12 bases between. This CDR3 comprises 12 residues. The CDR3 protein is CASSRPQGEQYF. CDR3 in DNA: TGTGCCAGCAGCCGACCCCAGGGGGAGCAGTACTTC.

In the case of this clone: Other nucleotide sequences from this sample produce the same CDR3. J is TRBJ2-1 and V is TRBV7-2; D perhaps matches TRBD1 (6 bases). CDR1 SGHTA and CDR2 FQGNSA come from the germline V gene. This CDR3 comprises 15 residues. The V end lost 1 base, the J end lost 1 base, and 8 bases lay between the germline ends. This CDR3 is CASSLDRASYNEQFF. CDR3 DNA: TGTGCCAGCAGCTTAGACAGGGCATCCTACAATGAGCAGTTCTTC.

V gene TRBV7-3 combines with J gene TRBJ2-2, with a weak D call TRBD1 (5 bases). Trimming stripped 0 bases from V and 7 bases from J, with 6 bases between. The V gene's germline CDR1 is SGHTA and CDR2 FQGTGA. The CDR3 runs to 13 residues. In DNA form, the CDR3 reads TGTGCCAGCAGCTTAACAGGGGACGGGGAGCTGTTTTTT. Translated: CASSLTGDGELFF.

The chain employs TRBV6-2 or TRBV6-3 and TRBJ2-7; tentative D call: TRBD2 (5 bases). Germline V lookup: CDR1 MNHEY, CDR2 SVGEGT. CDR3 size: 15 residues. The germline V and J ends were trimmed by 6 bases and 5 bases, with 20 bases remaining between them. CDR3 DNA sequence: TGTGCCAGCAGCCCCCCCGGGGTCGTAGCCGACGAGCAGTACTTC. This sequence encodes CASSPPGVVADEQYF.

CDR3 sequence reads: CASSLGDRLNEKLFF. The CDR3 DNA reads as TGTGCCAGCAGCTTGGGCGACAGGCTTAATGAAAAACTGTTTTTT. The chain uses TRBV7-6 and TRBJ1-4; TRBD1 is a possible D gene (6 bases). This CDR3 is built from 15 residues. The V gene's germline CDR1 is SGHVS and CDR2 FNYEAQ. V lost 3 bases, J lost 4 bases, and 12 bases lay in between.

The chain recombines TRBV7-3 with TRBJ2-3; tentative D call: TRBD2 (6 bases). Trimming removed 4 bases from V and 0 bases from J, with 17 bases in between. This CDR3 has 17 residues. Germline CDR1 reads SGHTA; CDR2 reads FQGTGA. The CDR3 DNA sequence: TGTGCCAGCAGCTCGGCGGGGCAGGCGACTAGCACAGATACGCAGTATTTT. Translated, it gives CASSSAGQATSTDTQYF.

This sequence joins TRBV27 and TRBJ2-7; D not resolved. This CDR3 is 12 amino acids long. Germline V gene sequence: CDR1 MNHEY, CDR2 SMNVEV (reference sequence). The V end was cut by 0 bases, the J end by 3 bases, with 3 bases between. CDR3 in DNA: TGTGCCAGCAGTTTATCCATCTACGAGCAGTACTTC. It translates to CASSLSIYEQYF.

The chain couples TRBV7-8 to TRBJ2-1, with 8 bases lining up with TRBD2. The CDR3 has 19 amino acids. CDR1 SGHVS and CDR2 FQNEAQ come from the germline V gene. V trimming: 5 bases; J trimming: 9 bases; junction bases outside the gene matches: 24. The CDR3 here is CASSPINLLPAGGVSEQFF. The CDR3 bases are TGTGCCAGCAGCCCCATTAACCTGCTTCCGGCGGGAGGTGTGAGTGAGCAGTTCTTC.

V and J are TRBV6-5 and TRBJ2-1, with 11 bases that match TRBD2. The CDR3 has 16 amino acids. The V gene's germline CDR1 is MNHEY and CDR2 SVGAGI. J lost 7 bases, V lost 4 bases, and 9 bases had no gene match. The CDR3 region is CASSSDPGLAVNEQFF. The DNA of the CDR3 is TGTGCCAGCAGTTCAGACCCGGGACTAGCGGTAAATGAGCAGTTCTTC.

The chain has TRBV5-1 and TRBJ2-3, with TRBD1 identical over 9 bases. CDR3 size: 17 residues. Germline V gene data show CDR1 as SGHRS and CDR2 as YFSETQ. The ends lost 4 bases at V and 0 bases at J; junction bases unmatched: 9. CDR3 coding DNA: TGCGCCAGCAGCGGGGGGACAGGGTCTTCTAGCACAGATACGCAGTATTTT. Encoded protein: CASSGGTGSSSTDTQYF.

V usage is TRBV27 and J usage is TRBJ2-7; 11 positions agree with TRBD2. Germline CDR1 reads MNHEY; CDR2 reads SMNVEV (reference sequence). This CDR3 is built from 19 residues. V shed 4 bases and J 0 bases; nucleotides not matched to a gene: 14. CDR3 amino acids: CASSSLGTSGVRSSYEQYF. The CDR3 nucleotides read TGTGCCAGCAGTTCCCTCGGGACTAGCGGAGTAAGGAGCTCCTACGAGCAGTACTTC.

V usage is TRBV10-3 and J usage is TRBJ2-3; maybe TRBD1 (5 bases). CDR1 and CDR2 (germline): ENHRY, SYGVKD. Trimming took off 9 bases at V and 0 bases at J, with 16 bases between the two ends. The CDR3 covers 15 residues. As DNA, the CDR3 is TGTGCCATTAGCCCTGGGGCAGCGAGCACAGATACGCAGTATTTT. It translates to CAISPGAASTDTQYF.